The 18 T cell receptor beta chains below were found in one sample sequenced in a study of Graves' ophthalmopathy and Graves' hyperthyroidism. Amplified material comprised TCR beta CDR3 regions derived from RNA transcripts. First-round RT-PCR employed HTBI primers, with a second-round multiplex PCR after it. TCRdb reanalysed the multiplex PCR reads using MiXCR and keeps one entry per CDR3 protein. Here the sample spans about 380,000 distinct CDR3 sequences, 15% being singletons. The sample was peripheral blood. These receptors all come from a woman aged 18-30 years with stable Graves' hyperthyroidism.

This clonotype was observed many times. Compared with germline, one end of the junction differs, possibly owing to a read error. The J gene is TRBJ2-7, the V gene TRBV11-3, with unresolved D. The CDR3 extends over 12 amino acids. Looked up from germline, CDR1 is SGHNT and CDR2 is YENEEA. Here the CDR3 DNA reads TGTACCAGCAGCTTAGAGACCTACGAGCAGTACTTC. It encodes CTSSLETYEQYF.

This clonotype has at least ten counts. The chain uses TRBV2 and TRBJ2-5, with no clear D. There are 13 residues in the CDR3. Trimming cost V 5 bases and J 0 bases, with 7 bases left between them. Germline values: CDR1 SNHLY, CDR2 FYNNEI. The CDR3 DNA reads TGTGCCAGCAGTTACAGCTACCAAGAGACCCAGTACTTC. It is translated as CASSYSYQETQYF.

This clonotype has ten or more counts. The rearrangement links TRBV10-3 to TRBJ1-1, with D unresolved. Trimming cost V 3 bases and J 5 bases, with 13 bases left between them. The length of the CDR3 is 14 residues. Germline V gives CDR1 ENHRY, CDR2 SYGVKD. CDR3 sequence reads: CAISDRLHGTEAFF. CDR3 coding DNA: TGTGCCATCAGTGACAGACTCCATGGGACTGAAGCTTTCTTT.

This chain links TRBV7-2 with TRBJ1-2; D unresolved. The CDR3 runs to 12 residues. V gave up 1 base and J gave up 8 bases, with 8 bases separating them. CDR1 and CDR2 (germline): SGHTA, FQGNSA. DNA of the CDR3: TGTGCCAGCAGCTTAGATGGCCGAGGCTACACCTTC. The encoded protein is CASSLDGRGYTF.

This clonotype was observed at least ten times. V gene TRBV20-1 combines with J gene TRBJ2-7, with no clear D. The CDR3 covers 12 residues. CDR1 DFQATT and CDR2 SNEGSKA come from the germline V gene (reference sequence). V lost 3 bases and J lost 6, with 12 bases in between. The CDR3 sequence is CSARDTVGEQYF. The CDR3 nucleotides read TGCAGTGCTAGGGATACAGTGGGCGAGCAGTACTTC.

The table lists this clonotype with many counts. This chain uses TRBV11-2 with TRBJ2-2; possibly TRBD2 for D (5 bases). V was trimmed by 7 bases and J by 4 bases, leaving 19 bases between them. Looked up from germline, CDR1 is SGHAT and CDR2 is FQNNGV. The CDR3 has 16 residues. The CDR3 reads CASTIRGRIGTGELFF. CDR3 nucleotide sequence: TGTGCCAGCACCATCCGAGGGCGGATTGGCACCGGGGAGCTGTTTTTT.

This clonotype was counted many times. This chain connects TRBV6-1 to TRBJ1-5, with D tentatively TRBD1 (6 bases). The CDR3 consists of 18 residues. Germline CDR1 is MNHNS and CDR2 is SASEGT. Trimming took off 2 bases at V and 0 bases at J, with 17 bases between the two ends. The CDR3 sequence is CASSEKQQGRYSNQPQHF. CDR3 in DNA: TGTGCCAGCAGTGAAAAGCAACAGGGTAGATATAGCAATCAGCCCCAGCATTTT.

This clonotype was seen at least ten times. J is TRBJ1-2 and V is TRBV19; weak D call: TRBD1 (5 bases). Germline V CDR1 and CDR2: LNHDA, SQIVND (reference sequence). Trimming took 4 bases from V and 12 from J, leaving 24 bases between them. The CDR3 totals 15 residues. For the CDR3, the DNA is TGTGCCAGTAGTAGACTCGACAGTCGTCTAGGCGGCCACACCTTC. This gives the protein CASSRLDSRLGGHTF.

The chain joins TRBV6-5 to TRBJ2-7; D is tentatively TRBD1 or TRBD2 (5 bases each). The V end lost 2 bases, the J end lost 3 bases, and 14 bases lay between the germline ends. The length of the CDR3 is 15 residues. Germline CDR1 and CDR2: MNHEY and SVGAGI. The chain's CDR3 is CASSYGDGVGYEQYF. As DNA, the CDR3 is TGTGCCAGCAGTTACGGGGACGGGGTGGGCTACGAGCAGTACTTC.

This clonotype was counted at least ten times. The chain links TRBV12-5 to TRBJ2-7; the match to TRBD2 covers 8 bases. V dropped 8 bases and J dropped 1; count of bases not matched to a gene: 7. The CDR3 covers 14 residues. Germline CDR1 and CDR2: LGHNT and FRNRAP. The CDR3 DNA follows: TGTGCTAGTAAGGTTGGCGGGGGGTCCTACGAGCAGTACTTC. This translates into CASKVGGGSYEQYF. Complete variable domain (other parts from reference TRBV12-5 and TRBJ2-7): DARVTQTPRHKVTEMGQEVTMRCQPILGHNTVFWYRQTMMQGLELLAYFRNRAPLDDSGMPKDRFSAEMPDATLATLKIQPSEPRDSAVYFCASKVGGGSYEQYFGPGTRLTVT.

This clonotype was seen ten or more times. The chain recombines TRBV6-2 or TRBV6-3 with TRBJ2-7, with 10 bases lining up with TRBD1. Germline CDR1 MNHEY, CDR2 SVGEGT. Unmatched junction bases numbered 11, after V lost 6 bases and J lost 6 bases. The CDR3 is 15 residues long. CDR3 nucleotides: TGTGCCAGCAGCCCCGGGACAGGGGTTTTAGGCGAGCAGTACTTC. The encoded protein is CASSPGTGVLGEQYF.

There are many counts of this clonotype. This sequence may be a read error, since a much larger clone differs from it by one base. The V and J genes are TRBV6-2 or TRBV6-3 and TRBJ1-1; tentative D call: TRBD1 (6 bases). Per the germline V gene, CDR1 is MNHEY and CDR2 is SVGEGT. The CDR3 has 12 amino acids. V lost 11 bases to trimming and J lost 1 base, with 11 bases between them. Here the CDR3 reads CAADRPNTEAFF. The CDR3, as DNA: TGTGCCGCGGACAGACCGAACACTGAAGCTTTCTTT.

This clonotype appeared many times. The genes are TRBV19 and TRBJ2-7; D remains ambiguous. Germline V gene data show CDR1 as LNHDA and CDR2 as SQIVND (reference sequence). The length of the CDR3 is 13 residues. Trimming left V 4 bases short and J 3 bases short, with 10 bases between. The CDR3 loop reads CASSNGENYEQYF. Here the CDR3 DNA reads TGTGCCAGTAGTAACGGTGAAAACTACGAGCAGTACTTC.

V and J are TRBV5-1 and TRBJ2-2; no firm D call. From germline, CDR1 is SGHRS and CDR2 YFSETQ. V was shortened by 2 bases and J by 0 bases, with 8 bases between the two germline ends. The length of the CDR3 is 15 residues. The CDR3, as DNA: TGCGCCAGCAGCTTTCGGGCCACGAACACCGGGGAGCTGTTTTTT. Translating gives CASSFRATNTGELFF.

This clonotype came up many times. This chain uses TRBV2 with TRBJ2-7; D possibly corresponds to TRBD1 (6 bases). The CDR3 loop spans 13 amino acids. From germline, CDR1 is SNHLY and CDR2 FYNNEI. With 6 bases removed from V and 1 base from J, the gap between germline ends came to 10 bases. This CDR3 is CASRAGDSYEQYF. CDR3 in DNA: TGTGCCAGCAGGGCAGGGGATTCCTACGAGCAGTACTTC.

This clonotype was counted at least ten times. The chain recombines TRBV6-1 with TRBJ1-5; unclear D gene. CDR1 MNHNS and CDR2 SASEGT come from the germline V gene. V lost 2 bases to trimming and J lost 9 bases, with 14 bases between them. The CDR3 length is 14 residues. The CDR3 coding sequence is TGTGCCAGCAGTGAATGGGCAGGAGTACTGCCCCAGCATTTT. It codes for CASSEWAGVLPQHF.

The table lists this clonotype with many counts. The chain combines TRBV6-2 or TRBV6-3 with TRBJ2-2; 7 positions match TRBD2. In germline, CDR1 is MNHEY, CDR2 SVGEGT. With V trimmed by 6 bases and J by 0 bases, 1 base remained unmatched. The CDR3 sequence is 14 residues long. The CDR3 nucleotides are TGTGCCAGCAGGACTAGCTCGAACACCGGGGAGCTGTTTTTT. It codes for CASRTSSNTGELFF.

The chain employs TRBV4-2 and TRBJ1-2; D call uncertain. In germline, CDR1 is LGHNA, CDR2 YNFKEQ. CDR3 length equals 15 residues. V was cut by 1 base and J by 2 bases, with 11 bases left in between. The CDR3 is CASSQAFQKNYGYTF. The CDR3 coding sequence is TGTGCCAGCAGCCAAGCTTTCCAGAAAAACTATGGCTACACCTTC.